This T cell receptor (beta chain) emerged from a study of cytotoxic CD8 clonotypes in ibrutinib-treated CLL. Germline-derived CDR1 and CDR2 are SGHVS and FQNEAQ. The CDR3 covers 17 residues. The ends lost 1 base at V and 5 bases at J; junction bases unmatched: 8. General study points: Contraction or stability on treatment characterized the public clonotypes, which were uncommon.

Notes on this clone: Its antigen is not known.

TCRdb keeps only in-frame clones here, not all; method: immunoSEQ multiplex PCR. Of over 100,000 clones listed, 80% to 90% are singletons. TCR beta libraries used 1.5 to 2 micrograms of DNA from cryopreserved PBMCs. V usage is TRBV7-8 and J usage is TRBJ2-1; TRBD2 matches at 10 bases. The TCR originated in a human donor with chronic lymphocytic leukemia. The sample consisted of PBMCs, taken after 24 months of ibrutinib treatment. The CDR3 DNA is TGTGCCAGCAGCTTAGTAAGGAGCGGGAGGGCCCACAATGAGCAGTTCTTC. Translation: CASSLVRSGRAHNEQFF.